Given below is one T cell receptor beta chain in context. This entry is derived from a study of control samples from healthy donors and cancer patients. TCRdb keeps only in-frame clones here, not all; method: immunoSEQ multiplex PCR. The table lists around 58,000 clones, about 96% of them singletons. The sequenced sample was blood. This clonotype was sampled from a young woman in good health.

CDR3 protein: CASSPPGGHWPQHF. DNA for the CDR3: TGTGCCAGCAGTCCCCCCGGGGGGCACTGGCCCCAGCATTTT. J is TRBJ1-5 and V is TRBV28; D is perhaps TRBD1 (6 bases). The CDR3 consists of 14 residues. The germline gives CDR1 MDHEN, CDR2 SYDVKM. With 5 bases removed from V and 9 bases from J, the gap between germline ends came to 17 bases.